This TCR beta chain originates from a study of cytomegalovirus exposure and HLA in healthy donors. Study-level points and caveats: A link between a missense DCLRE1C variant and TCR beta V- and J-gene trimming emerged from a later analysis. Sequences of the TCR beta chain were said to predict the HLA-A and HLA-B alleles of most subjects accurately.

As regards this clone: Its cognate antigen is unknown.

J lost 0 bases, V lost 4 bases, and 11 bases had no gene match. The CDR3 runs 17 residues. Germline V lookup: CDR1 SGHNT, CDR2 YYREEE (reference sequence). The PCR ran on 60 Vbeta and 13 Jbeta primers. Measured with immunoSEQ multiplex PCR; TCRdb has only the in-frame clones, and not every one. This table has approximately 110,000 clones, 60% to 85% appearing once. The sample comprised PBMCs. This receptor was obtained from a woman aged 40-49 years in good health and CMV-seropositive. This chain connects TRBV5-4 to TRBJ2-3; the match to TRBD2 covers 7 bases. As DNA, the CDR3 is TGTGCCAGCAGCCCAATTCTTGGGGGGGTTAGCACAGATACGCAGTATTTT. Translating gives CASSPILGGVSTDTQYF.